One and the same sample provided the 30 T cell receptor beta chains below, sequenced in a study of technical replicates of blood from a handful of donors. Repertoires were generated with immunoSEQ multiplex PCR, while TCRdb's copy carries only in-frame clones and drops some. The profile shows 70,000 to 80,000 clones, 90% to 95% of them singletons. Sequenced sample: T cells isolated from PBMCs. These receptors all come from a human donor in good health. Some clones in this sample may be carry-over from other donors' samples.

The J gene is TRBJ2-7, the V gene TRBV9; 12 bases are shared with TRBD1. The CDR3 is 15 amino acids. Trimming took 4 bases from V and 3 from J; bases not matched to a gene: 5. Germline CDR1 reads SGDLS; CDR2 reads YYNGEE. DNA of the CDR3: TGTGCCAGCAGCCCCCGGGACAGGGGGCTCTACGAGCAGTACTTC. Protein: CASSPRDRGLYEQYF.

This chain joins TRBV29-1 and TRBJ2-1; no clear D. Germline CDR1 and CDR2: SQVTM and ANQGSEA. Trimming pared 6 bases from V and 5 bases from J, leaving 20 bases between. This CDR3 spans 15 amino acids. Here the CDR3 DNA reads TGCAGCGTCGCACTCCGACAATTACCCCACAATGAGCAGTTCTTC. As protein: CSVALRQLPHNEQFF.

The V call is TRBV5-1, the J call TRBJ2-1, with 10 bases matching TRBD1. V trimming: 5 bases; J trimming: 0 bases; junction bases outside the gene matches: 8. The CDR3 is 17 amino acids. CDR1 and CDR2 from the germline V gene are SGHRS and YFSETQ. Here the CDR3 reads CASSWGQGRSSYNEQFF. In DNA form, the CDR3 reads TGCGCCAGCAGTTGGGGACAGGGGAGGTCCTCCTACAATGAGCAGTTCTTC.

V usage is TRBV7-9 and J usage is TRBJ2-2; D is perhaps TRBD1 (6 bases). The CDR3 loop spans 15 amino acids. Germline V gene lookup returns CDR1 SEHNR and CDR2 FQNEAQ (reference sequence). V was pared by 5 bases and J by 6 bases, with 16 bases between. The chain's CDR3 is CASSPPGRGPGELFF. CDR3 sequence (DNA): TGTGCCAGCAGCCCTCCCGGCAGGGGCCCCGGGGAGCTGTTTTTT.

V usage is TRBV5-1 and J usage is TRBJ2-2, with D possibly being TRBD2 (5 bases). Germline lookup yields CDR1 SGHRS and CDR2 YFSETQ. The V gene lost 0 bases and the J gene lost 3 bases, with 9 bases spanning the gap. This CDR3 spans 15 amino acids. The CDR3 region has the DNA TGCGCCAGCAGCTTGGGTTGGGGAGACACCGGGGAGCTGTTTTTT. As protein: CASSLGWGDTGELFF.

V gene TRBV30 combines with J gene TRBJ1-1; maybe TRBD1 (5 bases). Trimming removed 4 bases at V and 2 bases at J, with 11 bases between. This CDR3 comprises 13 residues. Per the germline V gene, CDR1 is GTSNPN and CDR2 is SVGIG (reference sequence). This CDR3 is CAWNPDINTEAFF. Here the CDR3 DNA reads TGTGCCTGGAACCCGGACATTAACACTGAAGCTTTCTTT.

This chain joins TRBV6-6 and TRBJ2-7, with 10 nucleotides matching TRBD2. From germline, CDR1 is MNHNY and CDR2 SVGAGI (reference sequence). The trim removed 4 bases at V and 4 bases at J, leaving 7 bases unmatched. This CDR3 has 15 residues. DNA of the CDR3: TGTGCCAGCAGTTCCGGACTAGCGGACACTTACGAGCAGTACTTC. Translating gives CASSSGLADTYEQYF.

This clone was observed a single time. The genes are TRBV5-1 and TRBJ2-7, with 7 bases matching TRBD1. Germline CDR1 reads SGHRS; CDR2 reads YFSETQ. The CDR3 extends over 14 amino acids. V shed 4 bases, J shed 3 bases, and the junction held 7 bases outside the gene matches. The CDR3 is CASSQTGDSYEQYF. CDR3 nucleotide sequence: TGCGCCAGCAGCCAAACCGGGGACAGCTACGAGCAGTACTTC.

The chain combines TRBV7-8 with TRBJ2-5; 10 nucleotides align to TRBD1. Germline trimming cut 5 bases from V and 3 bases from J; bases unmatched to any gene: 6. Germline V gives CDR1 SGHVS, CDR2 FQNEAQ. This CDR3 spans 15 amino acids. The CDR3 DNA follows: TGTGCCAGCAGCCGGGGGACAGGGGTTAAAGAGACCCAGTACTTC. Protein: CASSRGTGVKETQYF.

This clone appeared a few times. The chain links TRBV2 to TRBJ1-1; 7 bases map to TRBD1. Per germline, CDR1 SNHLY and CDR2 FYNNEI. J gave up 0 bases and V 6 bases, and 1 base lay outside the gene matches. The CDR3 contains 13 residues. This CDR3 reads CASRQGMNTEAFF. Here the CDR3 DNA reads TGTGCCAGCAGACAGGGGATGAACACTGAAGCTTTCTTT.

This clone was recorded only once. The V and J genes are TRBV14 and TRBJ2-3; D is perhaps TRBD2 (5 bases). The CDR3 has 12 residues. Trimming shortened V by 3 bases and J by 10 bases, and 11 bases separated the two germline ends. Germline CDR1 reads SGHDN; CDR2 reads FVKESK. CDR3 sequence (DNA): TGTGCCAGCAGCCATGAGGCCGGGGCGCAGTATTTT. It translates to CASSHEAGAQYF.

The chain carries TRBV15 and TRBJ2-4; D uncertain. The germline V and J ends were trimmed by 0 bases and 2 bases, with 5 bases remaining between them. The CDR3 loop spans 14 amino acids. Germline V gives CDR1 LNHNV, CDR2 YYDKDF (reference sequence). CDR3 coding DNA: TGTGCCACCAGCAGAGATTCTACCAAAAACATTCAGTACTTC. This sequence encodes CATSRDSTKNIQYF.

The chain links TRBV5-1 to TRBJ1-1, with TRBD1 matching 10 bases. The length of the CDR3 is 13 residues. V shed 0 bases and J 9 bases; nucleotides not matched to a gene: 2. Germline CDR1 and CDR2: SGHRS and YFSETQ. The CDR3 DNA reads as TGCGCCAGCAGCTTGGGACAGGGGGCACAAGCTTTCTTT. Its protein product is CASSLGQGAQAFF.

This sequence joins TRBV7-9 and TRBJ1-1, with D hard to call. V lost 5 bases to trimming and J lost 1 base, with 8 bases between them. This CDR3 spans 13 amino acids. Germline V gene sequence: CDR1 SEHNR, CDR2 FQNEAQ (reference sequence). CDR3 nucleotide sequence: TGTGCCAGCAGCGGCCCGAAGAACACTGAAGCTTTCTTT. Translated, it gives CASSGPKNTEAFF.

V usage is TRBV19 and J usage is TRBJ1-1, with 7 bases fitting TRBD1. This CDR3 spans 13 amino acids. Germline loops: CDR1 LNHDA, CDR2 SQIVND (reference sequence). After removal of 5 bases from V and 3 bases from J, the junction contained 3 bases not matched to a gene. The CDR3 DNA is TGTGCCAGTAGTCCTACAGGGGACACTGAAGCTTTCTTT. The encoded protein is CASSPTGDTEAFF.

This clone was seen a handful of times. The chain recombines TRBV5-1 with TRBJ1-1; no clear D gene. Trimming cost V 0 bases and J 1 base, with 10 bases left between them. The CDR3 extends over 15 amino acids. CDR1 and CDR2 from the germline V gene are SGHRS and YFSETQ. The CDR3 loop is CASSLEAQKNTEAFF. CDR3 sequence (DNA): TGCGCCAGCAGCTTGGAGGCACAGAAGAACACTGAAGCTTTCTTT.

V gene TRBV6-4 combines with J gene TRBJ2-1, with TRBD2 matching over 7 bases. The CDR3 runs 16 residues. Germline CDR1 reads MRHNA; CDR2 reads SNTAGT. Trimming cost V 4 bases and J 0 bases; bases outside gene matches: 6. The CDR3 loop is CASSVRGRSSYNEQFF. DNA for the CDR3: TGTGCCAGCAGTGTCCGCGGGAGAAGCTCCTACAATGAGCAGTTCTTC.

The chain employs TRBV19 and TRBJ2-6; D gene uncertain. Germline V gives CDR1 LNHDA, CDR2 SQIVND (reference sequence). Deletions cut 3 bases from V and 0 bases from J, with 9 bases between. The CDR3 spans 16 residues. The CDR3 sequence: CASSIWQISGANVLTF. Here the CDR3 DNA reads TGTGCCAGTAGTATCTGGCAGATCTCTGGGGCCAACGTCCTGACTTTC.

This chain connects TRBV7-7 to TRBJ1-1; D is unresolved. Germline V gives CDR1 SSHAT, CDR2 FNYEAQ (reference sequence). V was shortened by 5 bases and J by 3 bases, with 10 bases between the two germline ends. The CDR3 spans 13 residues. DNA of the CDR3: TGTGCCAGCAGCCCGCTAGTGGACACTGAAGCTTTCTTT. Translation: CASSPLVDTEAFF. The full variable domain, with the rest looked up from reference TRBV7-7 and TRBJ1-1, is GAGVSQSPRYKVTKRGQDVTLRCDPISSHATLYWYQQALGQGPEFLTYFNYEAQPDKSGLPSDRFSAERPEGSISTLTIQRTEQRDSAMYRCASSPLVDTEAFFGQGTRLTVV.

DNA for the CDR3: TGCGCCAGCAGCCAGGACAGGAAGGGCCTAGACACTGAAGCTTTCTTT. The encoded protein is CASSQDRKGLDTEAFF. The J gene is TRBJ1-1, the V gene TRBV4-3; the match to TRBD1 covers 7 bases. V lost 3 bases and J lost 3; bases outside the gene matches: 10. Germline V CDR1 and CDR2: LGHNA, YSLEER. The CDR3 runs 16 residues.

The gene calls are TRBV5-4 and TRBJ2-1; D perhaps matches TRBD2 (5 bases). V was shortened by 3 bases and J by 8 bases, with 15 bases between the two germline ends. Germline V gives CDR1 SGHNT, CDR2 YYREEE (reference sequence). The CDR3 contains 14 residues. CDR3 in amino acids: CASSSSGSVDEQFF. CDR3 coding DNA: TGTGCCAGCAGCTCCTCGGGATCGGTGGATGAGCAGTTCTTC.

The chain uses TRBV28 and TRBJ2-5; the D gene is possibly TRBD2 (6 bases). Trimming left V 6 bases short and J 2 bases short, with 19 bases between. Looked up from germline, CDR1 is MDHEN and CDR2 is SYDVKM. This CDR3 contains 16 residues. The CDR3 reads CASSGSGTVKQETQYF. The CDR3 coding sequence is TGTGCCAGCAGCGGGAGTGGGACGGTCAAACAAGAGACCCAGTACTTC.

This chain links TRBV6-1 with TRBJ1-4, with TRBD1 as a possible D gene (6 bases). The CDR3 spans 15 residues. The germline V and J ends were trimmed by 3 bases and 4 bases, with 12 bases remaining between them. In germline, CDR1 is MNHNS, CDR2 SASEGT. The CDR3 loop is CASSEQQGLNEKLFF. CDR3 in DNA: TGTGCCAGCAGTGAGCAACAGGGTCTTAATGAAAAACTGTTTTTT.

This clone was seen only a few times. The CDR3 sequence: CASSLESRTEAFF. The CDR3 DNA reads as TGTGCCAGCAGCTTAGAATCTCGCACTGAAGCTTTCTTT. The chain links TRBV11-3 to TRBJ1-1; D not certain. Trimming cost V 0 bases and J 4 bases, with 6 bases left between them. The V gene's germline CDR1 is SGHNT and CDR2 YENEEA. This CDR3 is built from 13 residues.

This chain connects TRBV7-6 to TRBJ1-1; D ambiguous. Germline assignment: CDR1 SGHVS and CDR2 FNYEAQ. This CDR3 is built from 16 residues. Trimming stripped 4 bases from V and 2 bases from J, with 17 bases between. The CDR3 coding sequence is TGTGCCAGCAGCTCCCCGTATGACAAGAAAAACACTGAAGCTTTCTTT. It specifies CASSSPYDKKNTEAFF.

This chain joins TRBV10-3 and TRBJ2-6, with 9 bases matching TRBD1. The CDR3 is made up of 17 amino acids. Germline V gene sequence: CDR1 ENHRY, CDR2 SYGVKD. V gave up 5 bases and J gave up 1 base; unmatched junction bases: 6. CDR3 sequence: CAISTGQGISGANVLTF. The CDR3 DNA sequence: TGTGCCATCAGTACGGGACAGGGTATTTCTGGGGCCAACGTCCTGACTTTC.

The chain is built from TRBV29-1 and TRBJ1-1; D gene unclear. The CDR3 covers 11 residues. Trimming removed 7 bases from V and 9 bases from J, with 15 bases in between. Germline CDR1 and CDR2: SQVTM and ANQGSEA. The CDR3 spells CSGLQNSKAFF. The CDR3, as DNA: TGCAGCGGACTACAAAATTCGAAAGCTTTCTTT.

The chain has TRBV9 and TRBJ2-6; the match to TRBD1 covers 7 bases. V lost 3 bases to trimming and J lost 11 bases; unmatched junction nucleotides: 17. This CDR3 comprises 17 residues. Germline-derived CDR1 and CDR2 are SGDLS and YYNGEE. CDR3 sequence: CASSGGKSGGQYHVLTF. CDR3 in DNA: TGTGCCAGCAGCGGAGGAAAAAGTGGGGGACAGTATCACGTCCTGACTTTC.

CDR3 protein: CASSRLPGGRGNTEAFF. In DNA, the CDR3 is TGTGCCAGCAGCCGACTCCCCGGGGGGCGGGGGAACACTGAAGCTTTCTTT. The rearrangement joins TRBV11-3 to TRBJ1-1; a weak D match, TRBD1 (6 bases). CDR1 is SGHNT, CDR2 YENEEA, per germline. The germline V and J ends were trimmed by 5 bases and 1 base, with 20 bases remaining between them. The CDR3 has 17 residues.

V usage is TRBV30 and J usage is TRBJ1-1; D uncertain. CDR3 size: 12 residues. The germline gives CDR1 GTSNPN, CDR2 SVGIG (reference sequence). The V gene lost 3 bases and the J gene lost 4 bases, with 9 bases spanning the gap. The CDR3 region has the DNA TGTGCCTGGAGGGGTGGAGGCACTGAAGCTTTCTTT. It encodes CAWRGGGTEAFF.